The clone carrying this T cell receptor (beta chain) has ten or more counts. Its antigen is unidentified. RNA transcripts served as template for amplifying TCR beta CDR3 sequences. HTBI primers were used in a first-round RT-PCR, which preceded a second-round multiplex PCR. From the multiplex PCR reads, TCRdb called clonotypes with MiXCR, one entry per CDR3 protein. The table has 200,000 to 250,000 distinct CDR3 sequences, 20% to 25% seen once; the top ten hold around 40%. The sample is drawn from a study of Graves' ophthalmopathy and Graves' hyperthyroidism. On the study more broadly: There was a collection of peripheral blood at initial diagnosis, before any treatment.

If patients had other autoimmune diseases, uncontrolled infections, pregnancy or lactation, they were excluded. Orbital computed tomography, together with clinical symptoms, serum thyroxine, TRAb and thyroid ultrasound, was used for diagnosis. Study outcomes and limitations: Sensitivity of 85% to 90% and specificity of 70% to 84% were achieved when a 13-signature model separated ophthalmopathy from stable hyperthyroidism.

The CDR3 is 15 residues long. Trimming pared 1 base from V and 0 bases from J, leaving 10 bases between. Germline CDR1 is LNHNV and CDR2 is YYDKDF (reference sequence). The chain joins TRBV15 to TRBJ2-7, with D possibly being TRBD2 (5 bases). The sample taken for sequencing was peripheral blood. The sequence was obtained from a woman between 45 and 65 years old with Graves' ophthalmopathy. The CDR3 is CATSRGGQGSYEQYF. The CDR3 coding sequence is TGTGCCACCAGCAGAGGAGGGCAAGGCTCCTACGAGCAGTACTTC.